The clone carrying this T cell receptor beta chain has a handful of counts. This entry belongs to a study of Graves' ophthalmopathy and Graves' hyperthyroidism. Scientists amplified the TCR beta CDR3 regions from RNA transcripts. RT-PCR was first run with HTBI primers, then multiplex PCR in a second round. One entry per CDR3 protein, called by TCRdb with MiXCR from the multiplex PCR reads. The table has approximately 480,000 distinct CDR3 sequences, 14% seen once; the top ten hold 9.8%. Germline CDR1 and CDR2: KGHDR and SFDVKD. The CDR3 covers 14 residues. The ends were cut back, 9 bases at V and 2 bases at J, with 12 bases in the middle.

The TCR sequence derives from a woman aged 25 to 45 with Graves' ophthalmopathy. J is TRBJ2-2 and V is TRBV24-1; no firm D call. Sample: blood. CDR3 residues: CATSHSPNTGELFF. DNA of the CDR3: TGTGCCACCTCACACAGCCCCAACACCGGGGAGCTGTTTTTT.